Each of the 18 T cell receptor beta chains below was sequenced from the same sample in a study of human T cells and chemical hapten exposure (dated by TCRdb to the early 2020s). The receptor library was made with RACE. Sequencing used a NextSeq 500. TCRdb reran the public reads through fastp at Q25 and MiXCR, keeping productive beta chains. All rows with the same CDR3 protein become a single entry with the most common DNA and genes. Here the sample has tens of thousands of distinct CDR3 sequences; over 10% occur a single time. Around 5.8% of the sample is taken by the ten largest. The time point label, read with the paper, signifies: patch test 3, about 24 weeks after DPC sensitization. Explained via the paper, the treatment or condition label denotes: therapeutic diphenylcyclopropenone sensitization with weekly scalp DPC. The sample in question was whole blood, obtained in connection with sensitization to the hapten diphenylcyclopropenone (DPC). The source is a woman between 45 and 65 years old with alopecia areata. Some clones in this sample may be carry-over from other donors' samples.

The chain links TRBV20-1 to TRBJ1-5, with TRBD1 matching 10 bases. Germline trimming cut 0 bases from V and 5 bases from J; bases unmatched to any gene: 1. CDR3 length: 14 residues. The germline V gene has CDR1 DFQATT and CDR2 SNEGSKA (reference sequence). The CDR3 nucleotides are TGCAGTGCTAGAGAAGGGACAGGGGATCAGCCCCAGCATTTT. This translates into CSAREGTGDQPQHF.

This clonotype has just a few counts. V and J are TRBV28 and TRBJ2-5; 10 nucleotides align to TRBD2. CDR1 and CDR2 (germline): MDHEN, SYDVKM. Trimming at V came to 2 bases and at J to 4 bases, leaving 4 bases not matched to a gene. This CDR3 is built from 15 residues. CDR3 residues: CASSLGRLAGETQYF. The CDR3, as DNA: TGTGCCAGCAGTTTAGGTAGACTAGCGGGAGAGACCCAGTACTTC. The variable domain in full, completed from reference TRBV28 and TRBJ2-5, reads DVKVTQSSRYLVKRTGEKVFLECVQDMDHENMFWYRQDPGLGLRLIYFSYDVKMKEKGDIPEGYSVSREKKERFSLILESASTNQTSMYLCASSLGRLAGETQYFGPGTRLLVL.

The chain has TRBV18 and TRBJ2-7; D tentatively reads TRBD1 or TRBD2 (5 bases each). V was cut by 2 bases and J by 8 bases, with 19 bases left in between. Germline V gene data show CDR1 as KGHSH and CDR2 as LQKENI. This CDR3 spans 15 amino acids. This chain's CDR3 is CASSPIPRESDKQYF. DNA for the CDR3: TGTGCCAGCTCACCAATCCCCAGGGAGTCTGACAAGCAGTACTTC.

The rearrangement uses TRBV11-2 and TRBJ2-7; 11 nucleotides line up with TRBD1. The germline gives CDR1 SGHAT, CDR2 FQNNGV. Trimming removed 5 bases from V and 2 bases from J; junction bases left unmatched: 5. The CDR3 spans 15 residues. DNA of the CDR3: TGTGCCAGCAGCCGCGGGACAGGGGGAACCTACGAGCAGTACTTC. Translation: CASSRGTGGTYEQYF.

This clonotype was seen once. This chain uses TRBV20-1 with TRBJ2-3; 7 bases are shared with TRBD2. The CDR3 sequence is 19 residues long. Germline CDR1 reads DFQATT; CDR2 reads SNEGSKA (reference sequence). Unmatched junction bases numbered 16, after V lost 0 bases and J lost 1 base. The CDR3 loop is CSARDHQKESGVRTDTQYF. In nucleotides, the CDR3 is TGCAGTGCTAGAGATCACCAGAAAGAAAGCGGGGTTCGCACAGATACGCAGTATTTT.

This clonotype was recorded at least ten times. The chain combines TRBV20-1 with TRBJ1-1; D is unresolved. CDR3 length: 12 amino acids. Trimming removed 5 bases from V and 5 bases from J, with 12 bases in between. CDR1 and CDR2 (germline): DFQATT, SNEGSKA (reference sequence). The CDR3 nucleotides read TGCAGTGCTCTCCGGACGGCGACTGAAGCTTTCTTT. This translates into CSALRTATEAFF.

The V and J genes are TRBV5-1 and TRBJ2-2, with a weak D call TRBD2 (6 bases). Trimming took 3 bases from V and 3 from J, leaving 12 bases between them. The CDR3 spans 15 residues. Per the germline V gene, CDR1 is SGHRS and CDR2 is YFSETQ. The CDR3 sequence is CASSSSGFHTGELFF. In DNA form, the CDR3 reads TGCGCCAGCAGCTCGAGCGGGTTCCACACCGGGGAGCTGTTTTTT.

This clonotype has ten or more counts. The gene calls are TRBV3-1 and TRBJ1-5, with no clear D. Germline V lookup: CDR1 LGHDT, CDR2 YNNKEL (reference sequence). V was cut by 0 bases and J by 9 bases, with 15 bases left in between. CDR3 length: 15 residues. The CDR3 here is CASSQEYGSWSPQHF. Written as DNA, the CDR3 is TGTGCCAGCAGCCAAGAATACGGCAGTTGGTCGCCCCAGCATTTT.

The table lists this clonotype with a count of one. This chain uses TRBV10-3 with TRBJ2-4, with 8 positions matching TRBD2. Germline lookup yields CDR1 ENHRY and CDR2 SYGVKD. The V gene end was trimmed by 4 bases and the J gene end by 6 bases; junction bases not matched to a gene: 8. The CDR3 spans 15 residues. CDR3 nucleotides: TGTGCCATCAGTGGAGCGGGAGATCTGCGAAACATTCAGTACTTC. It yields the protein CAISGAGDLRNIQYF.

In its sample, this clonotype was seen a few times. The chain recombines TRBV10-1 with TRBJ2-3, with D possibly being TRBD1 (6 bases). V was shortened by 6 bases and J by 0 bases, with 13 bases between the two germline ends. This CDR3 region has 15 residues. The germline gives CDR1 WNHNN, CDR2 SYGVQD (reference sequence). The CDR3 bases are TGCGCCAGCAGCGAGGGGGTCCTAAGCACAGATACGCAGTATTTT. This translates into CASSEGVLSTDTQYF.

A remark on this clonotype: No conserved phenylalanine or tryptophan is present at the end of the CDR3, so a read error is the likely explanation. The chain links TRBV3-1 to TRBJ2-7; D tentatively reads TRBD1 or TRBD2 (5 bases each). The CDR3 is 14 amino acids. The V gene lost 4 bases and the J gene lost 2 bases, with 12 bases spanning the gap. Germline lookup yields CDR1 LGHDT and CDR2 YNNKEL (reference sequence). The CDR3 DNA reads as TGTGCCAGCAGCCTTAGGGACGGAACCTACGAGCAGTACTCC. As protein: CASSLRDGTYEQYS.

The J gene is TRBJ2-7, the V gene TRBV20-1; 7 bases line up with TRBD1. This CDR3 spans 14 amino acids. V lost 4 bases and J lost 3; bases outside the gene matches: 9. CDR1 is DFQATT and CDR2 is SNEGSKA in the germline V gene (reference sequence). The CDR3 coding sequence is TGCAGTGCTACAGACAGGGACAGTCTCTACGAGCAGTACTTC. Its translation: CSATDRDSLYEQYF.

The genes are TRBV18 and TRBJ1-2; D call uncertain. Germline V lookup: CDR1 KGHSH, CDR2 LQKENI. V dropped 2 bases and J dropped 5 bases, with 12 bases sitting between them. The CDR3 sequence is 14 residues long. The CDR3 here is CASSPGSGSYGYTF. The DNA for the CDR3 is TGTGCCAGCTCACCAGGCTCGGGTTCGTATGGCTACACCTTC.

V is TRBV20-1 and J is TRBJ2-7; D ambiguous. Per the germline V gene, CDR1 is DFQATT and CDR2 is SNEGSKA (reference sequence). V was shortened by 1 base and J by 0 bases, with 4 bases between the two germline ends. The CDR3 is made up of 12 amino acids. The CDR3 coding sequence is TGCAGTGCTAGAGGGGGCTCCTACGAGCAGTACTTC. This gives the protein CSARGGSYEQYF.

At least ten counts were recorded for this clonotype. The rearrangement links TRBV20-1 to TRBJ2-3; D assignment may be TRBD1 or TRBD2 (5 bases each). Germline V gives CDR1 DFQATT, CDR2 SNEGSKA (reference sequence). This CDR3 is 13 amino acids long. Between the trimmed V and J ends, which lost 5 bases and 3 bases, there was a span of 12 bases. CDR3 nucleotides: TGCAGTGCTTCAGGGCGCGGGACAGATACGCAGTATTTT. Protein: CSASGRGTDTQYF.

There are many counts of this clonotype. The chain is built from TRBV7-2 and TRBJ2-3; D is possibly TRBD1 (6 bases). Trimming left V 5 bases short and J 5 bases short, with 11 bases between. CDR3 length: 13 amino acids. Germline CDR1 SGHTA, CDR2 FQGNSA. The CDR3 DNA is TGTGCCAGCAGCCTACAGGGTGGAGATACGCAGTATTTT. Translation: CASSLQGGDTQYF.

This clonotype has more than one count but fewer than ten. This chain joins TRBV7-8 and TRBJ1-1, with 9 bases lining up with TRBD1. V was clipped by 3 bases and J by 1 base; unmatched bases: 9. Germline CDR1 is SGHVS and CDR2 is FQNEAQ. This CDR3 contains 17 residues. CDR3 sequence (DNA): TGTGCCAGCAGCTTGAGGGGGACAGGGAGTTGGAACACTGAAGCTTTCTTT. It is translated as CASSLRGTGSWNTEAFF.

DNA of the CDR3: TGTGCCAGCAGCGCCACCCCGATGACTGTGGACTCCTACAATGAGCAGTTCTTC. Amino acid sequence: CASSATPMTVDSYNEQFF. The rearrangement joins TRBV9 to TRBJ2-1; D uncertain. CDR3 length: 18 residues. Looked up from germline, CDR1 is SGDLS and CDR2 is YYNGEE. The V gene lost 3 bases and the J gene lost 0 bases, with 19 bases spanning the gap. The complete variable domain, with remaining parts taken from reference TRBV9 and TRBJ2-1, reads DSGVTQTPKHLITATGQRVTLRCSPRSGDLSVYWYQQSLDQGLQFLIQYYNGEERAKGNILERFSAQQFPDLHSELNLSSLELGDSALYFCASSATPMTVDSYNEQFFGPGTRLTVL.